This TCR beta chain was obtained from a study of blood T cell repertoires in COVID-19. In the study overall: Sources were T cells, B-cell-depleted T cells, or PBMCs; the material itself was cDNA or gDNA.

Only one count was recorded for this clone. Clones were read by immunoSEQ multiplex PCR, and TCRdb kept only the in-frame ones, dropping some. The sample lists over 250,000 clones, 80% to 95% occurring once. Germline-derived CDR1 and CDR2 are MDHEN and SYDVKM. The CDR3 is made up of 17 amino acids. Trimming removed 1 base from V and 0 bases from J; junction bases left unmatched: 4. The study drew participants aged about 18 to 95 years from about two dozen US areas. Two negative PCRs, clearance, or symptom resolution were required of recovered Cohort 3 donors. The receptor's source is a woman aged 30 to 39 who had recovered from COVID-19. What was sequenced was PBMCs or T cells enriched from blood (not recorded which). The chain recombines TRBV28 with TRBJ2-3, with 10 bases fitting TRBD2. The CDR3 sequence is CASSLLGLASSTDTQYF. Here the CDR3 DNA reads TGTGCCAGCAGTTTATTGGGACTAGCGAGCAGCACAGATACGCAGTATTTT.